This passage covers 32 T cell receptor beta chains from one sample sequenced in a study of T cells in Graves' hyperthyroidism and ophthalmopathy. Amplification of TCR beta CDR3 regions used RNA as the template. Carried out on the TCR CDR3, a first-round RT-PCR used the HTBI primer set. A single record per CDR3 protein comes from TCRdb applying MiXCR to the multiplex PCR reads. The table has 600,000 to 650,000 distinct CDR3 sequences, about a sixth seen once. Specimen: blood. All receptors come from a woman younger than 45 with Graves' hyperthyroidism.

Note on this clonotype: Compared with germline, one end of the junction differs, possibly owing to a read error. CDR3 bases: TGCAGTGCTAGAGTAGACAGGACGGTAGATCCCCCTAATGAAGAACTGTTTTTT. Translation: CSARVDRTVDPPNEELFF. J is TRBJ1-4 and V is TRBV20-1, with a possible D match to TRBD1 (6 bases). This CDR3 comprises 18 residues. Germline V gives CDR1 DFQATT, CDR2 SNEGSKA (reference sequence).

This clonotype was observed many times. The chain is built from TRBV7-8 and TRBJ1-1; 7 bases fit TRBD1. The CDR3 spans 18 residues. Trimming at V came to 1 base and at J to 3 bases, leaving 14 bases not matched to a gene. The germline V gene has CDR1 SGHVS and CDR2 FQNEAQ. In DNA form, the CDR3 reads TGTGCCAGCAGCTTAGGTTTAGGCGAGGGAGGGGGCCACACTGAAGCTTTCTTT. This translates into CASSLGLGEGGGHTEAFF.

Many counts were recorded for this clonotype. The DNA of the CDR3 is TGTGCCAGCAGCTCCCCCCCTACAGCCCCCTACGAGCAGTACTTC. Protein sequence: CASSSPPTAPYEQYF. The chain carries TRBV11-2 and TRBJ2-7; D unclear. Germline-derived CDR1 and CDR2 are SGHAT and FQNNGV. The CDR3 has 15 amino acids. V was shortened by 4 bases and J by 2 bases, with 15 bases between the two germline ends.

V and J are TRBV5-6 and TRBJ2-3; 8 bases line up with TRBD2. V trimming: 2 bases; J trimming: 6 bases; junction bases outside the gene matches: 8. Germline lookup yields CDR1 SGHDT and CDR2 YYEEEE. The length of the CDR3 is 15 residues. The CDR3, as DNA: TGTGCCAGCAGCTTAACGGGAGGGCCTTTGGATACGCAGTATTTT. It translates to CASSLTGGPLDTQYF.

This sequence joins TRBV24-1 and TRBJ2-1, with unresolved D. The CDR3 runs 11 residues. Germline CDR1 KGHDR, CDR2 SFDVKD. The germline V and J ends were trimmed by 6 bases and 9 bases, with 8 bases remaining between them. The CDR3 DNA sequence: TGTGCCACCAGTTTTTTCCGTGAGCAGTTCTTC. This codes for CATSFFREQFF.

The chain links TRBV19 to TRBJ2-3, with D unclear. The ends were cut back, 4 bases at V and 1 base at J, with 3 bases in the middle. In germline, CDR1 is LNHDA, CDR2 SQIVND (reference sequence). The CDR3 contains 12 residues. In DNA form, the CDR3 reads TGTGCCAGTAGTAAGGGCACAGATACGCAGTATTTT. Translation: CASSKGTDTQYF.

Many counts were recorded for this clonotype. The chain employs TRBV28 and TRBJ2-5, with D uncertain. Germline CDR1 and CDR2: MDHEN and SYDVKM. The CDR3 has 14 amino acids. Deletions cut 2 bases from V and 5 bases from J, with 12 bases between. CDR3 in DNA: TGTGCCAGCAGTTTAGCCGGGCCCTCGGAGACCCAGTACTTC. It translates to CASSLAGPSETQYF.

The CDR3 region is CASSSGGGPDNEQFF. Written as DNA, the CDR3 is TGTGCCAGTTCTAGTGGGGGAGGGCCCGACAATGAGCAGTTCTTC. V and J are TRBV19 and TRBJ2-1, with 7 bases aligning to TRBD2. Germline assignment: CDR1 LNHDA and CDR2 SQIVND (reference sequence). Trimming cost V 8 bases and J 5 bases; bases outside gene matches: 12. The CDR3 consists of 15 residues. Using reference TRBV19 and TRBJ2-1 for the parts outside the CDR3, the full variable domain is DGGITQSPKYLFRKEGQNVTLSCEQNLNHDAMYWYRQDPGQGLRLIYYSQIVNDFQKGDIAEGYSVSREKKESFPLTVTSAQKNPTAFYLCASSSGGGPDNEQFFGPGTRLTVL.

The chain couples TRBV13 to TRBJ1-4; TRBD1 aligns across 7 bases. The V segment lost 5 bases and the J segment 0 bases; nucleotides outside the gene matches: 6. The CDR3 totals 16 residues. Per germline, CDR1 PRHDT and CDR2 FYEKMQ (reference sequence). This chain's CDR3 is CASSTNRGATNEKLFF. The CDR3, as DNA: TGTGCCAGCAGCACCAACAGGGGAGCAACTAATGAAAAACTGTTTTTT.

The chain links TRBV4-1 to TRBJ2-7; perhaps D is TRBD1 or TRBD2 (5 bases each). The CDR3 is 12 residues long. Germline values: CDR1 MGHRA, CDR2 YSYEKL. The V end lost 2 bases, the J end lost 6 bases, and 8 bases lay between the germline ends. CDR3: CASSQWGSEQYF. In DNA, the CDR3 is TGCGCCAGCAGCCAATGGGGGAGCGAGCAGTACTTC.

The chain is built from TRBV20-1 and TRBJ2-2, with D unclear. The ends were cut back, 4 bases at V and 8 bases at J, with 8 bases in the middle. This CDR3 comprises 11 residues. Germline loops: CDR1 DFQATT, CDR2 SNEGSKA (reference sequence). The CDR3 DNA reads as TGCAGTGCTATCATCAGGGGGGAGCTGTTTTTT. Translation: CSAIIRGELFF.

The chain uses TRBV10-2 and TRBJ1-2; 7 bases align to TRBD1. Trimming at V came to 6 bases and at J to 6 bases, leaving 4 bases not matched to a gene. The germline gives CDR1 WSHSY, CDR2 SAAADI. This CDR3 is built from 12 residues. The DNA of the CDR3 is TGCGCCAGCAGCCAAGGACAGGATGGCTACACCTTC. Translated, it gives CASSQGQDGYTF.

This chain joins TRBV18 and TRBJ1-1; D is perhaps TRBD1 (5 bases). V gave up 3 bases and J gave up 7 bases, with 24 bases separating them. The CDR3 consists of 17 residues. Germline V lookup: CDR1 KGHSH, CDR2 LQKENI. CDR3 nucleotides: TGTGCCAGCTCACCCACACTAACGGGACCCACTTGGGATGAAGCTTTCTTT. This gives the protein CASSPTLTGPTWDEAFF.

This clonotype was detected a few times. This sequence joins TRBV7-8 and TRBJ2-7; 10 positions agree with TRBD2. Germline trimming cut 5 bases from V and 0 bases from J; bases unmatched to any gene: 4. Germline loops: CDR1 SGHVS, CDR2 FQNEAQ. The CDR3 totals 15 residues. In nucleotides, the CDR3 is TGTGCCAGCAGCCCCCTAGCGGGGGTCTCCTACGAGCAGTACTTC. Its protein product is CASSPLAGVSYEQYF.

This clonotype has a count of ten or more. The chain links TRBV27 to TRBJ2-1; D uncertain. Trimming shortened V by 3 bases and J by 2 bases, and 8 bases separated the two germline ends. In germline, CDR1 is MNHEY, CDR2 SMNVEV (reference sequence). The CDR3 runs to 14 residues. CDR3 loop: CASSFTLTYNEQFF. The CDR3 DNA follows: TGTGCCAGCAGTTTCACATTAACCTACAATGAGCAGTTCTTC.

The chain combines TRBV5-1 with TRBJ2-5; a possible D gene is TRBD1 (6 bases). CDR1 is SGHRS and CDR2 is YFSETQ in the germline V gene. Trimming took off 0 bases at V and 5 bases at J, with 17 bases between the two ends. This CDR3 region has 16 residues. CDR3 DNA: TGCGCCAGCAGCTTGGGCGAGGACAGACCCCAGGAGACCCAGTACTTC. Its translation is CASSLGEDRPQETQYF.

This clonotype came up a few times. CDR3 protein: CASSPASLGTDTQYF. For the CDR3, the DNA is TGTGCCAGCAGCCCGGCCTCCCTTGGCACAGATACGCAGTATTTT. V usage is TRBV7-3 and J usage is TRBJ2-3, with D hard to call. The length of the CDR3 is 15 residues. Trimming removed 5 bases at V and 1 base at J, with 13 bases between. Germline assignment: CDR1 SGHTA and CDR2 FQGTGA. The variable domain in full, with the rest retrieved from reference TRBV7-3 and TRBJ2-3, is GAGVSQTPSNKVTEKGKYVELRCDPISGHTALYWYRQSLGQGPEFLIYFQGTGAADDSGLPNDRFFAVRPEGSVSTLKIQRTERGDSAVYLCASSPASLGTDTQYFGPGTRLTVL.

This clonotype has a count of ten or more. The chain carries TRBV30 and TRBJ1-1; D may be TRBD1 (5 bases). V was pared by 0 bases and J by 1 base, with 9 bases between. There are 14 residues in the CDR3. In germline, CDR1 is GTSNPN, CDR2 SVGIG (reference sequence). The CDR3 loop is CAWSVGQGNTEAFF. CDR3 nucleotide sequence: TGTGCCTGGAGTGTCGGGCAGGGGAACACTGAAGCTTTCTTT. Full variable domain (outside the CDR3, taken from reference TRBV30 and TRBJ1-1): SQTIHQWPATLVQPVGSPLSLECTVEGTSNPNLYWYRQAAGRGLQLLFYSVGIGQISSEVPQNLSASRPQDRQFILSSKKLLLSDSGFYLCAWSVGQGNTEAFFGQGTRLTVV.

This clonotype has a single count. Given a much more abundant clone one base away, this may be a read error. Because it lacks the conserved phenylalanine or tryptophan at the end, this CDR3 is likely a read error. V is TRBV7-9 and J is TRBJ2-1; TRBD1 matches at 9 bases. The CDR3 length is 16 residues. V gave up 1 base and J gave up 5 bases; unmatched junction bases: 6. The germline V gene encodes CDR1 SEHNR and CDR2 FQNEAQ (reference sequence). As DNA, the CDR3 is TGTGCCAGCAGCTTAGGCGGGACAGGGATCGACAATGAGCAGTTCCTC. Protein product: CASSLGGTGIDNEQFL.

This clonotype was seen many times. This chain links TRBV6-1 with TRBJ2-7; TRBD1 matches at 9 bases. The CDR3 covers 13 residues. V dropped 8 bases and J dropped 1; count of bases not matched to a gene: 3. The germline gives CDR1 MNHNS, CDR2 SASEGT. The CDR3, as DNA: TGTGCCAGCCGCGGGACAGGGTCCTACGAGCAGTACTTC. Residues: CASRGTGSYEQYF.

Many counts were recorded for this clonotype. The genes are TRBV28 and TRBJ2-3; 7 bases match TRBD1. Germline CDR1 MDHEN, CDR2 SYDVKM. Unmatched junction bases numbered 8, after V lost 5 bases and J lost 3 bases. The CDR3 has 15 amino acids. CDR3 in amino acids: CASSDDRVRTDTQYF. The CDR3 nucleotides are TGTGCCAGCAGTGATGACAGGGTTCGGACAGATACGCAGTATTTT.

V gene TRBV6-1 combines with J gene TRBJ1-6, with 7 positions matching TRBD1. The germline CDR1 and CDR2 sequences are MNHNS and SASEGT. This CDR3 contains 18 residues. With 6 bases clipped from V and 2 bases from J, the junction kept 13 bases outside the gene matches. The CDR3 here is CASRPLMTGYTYNSPLHF. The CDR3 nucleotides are TGTGCCAGCAGACCCTTAATGACAGGGTACACCTATAATTCACCCCTCCACTTT.

In DNA, the CDR3 is TGCGCCAGCAGCGCAGGGACGAGGGAGACCCAGTACTTC. It specifies CASSAGTRETQYF. The rearrangement links TRBV4-3 to TRBJ2-5; the D call may be TRBD1 or TRBD2 (5 bases each). Trimming pared 5 bases from V and 5 bases from J, leaving 12 bases between. Germline lookup yields CDR1 LGHNA and CDR2 YSLEER. The CDR3 is 13 amino acids.

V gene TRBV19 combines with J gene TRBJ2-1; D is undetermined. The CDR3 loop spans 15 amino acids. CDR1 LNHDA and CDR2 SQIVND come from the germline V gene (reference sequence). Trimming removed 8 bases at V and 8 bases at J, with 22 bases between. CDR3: CASLRSGSVEHEQFF. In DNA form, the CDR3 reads TGTGCCAGTTTAAGGTCCGGCTCGGTGGAGCATGAGCAGTTCTTC.

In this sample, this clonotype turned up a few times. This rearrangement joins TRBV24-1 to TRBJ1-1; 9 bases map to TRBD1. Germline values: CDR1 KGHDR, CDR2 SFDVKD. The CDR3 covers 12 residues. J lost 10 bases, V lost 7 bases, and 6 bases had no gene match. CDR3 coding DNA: TGTGCCACCAGCATAGGGACAGGGAGAGCTTTCTTT. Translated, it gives CATSIGTGRAFF.

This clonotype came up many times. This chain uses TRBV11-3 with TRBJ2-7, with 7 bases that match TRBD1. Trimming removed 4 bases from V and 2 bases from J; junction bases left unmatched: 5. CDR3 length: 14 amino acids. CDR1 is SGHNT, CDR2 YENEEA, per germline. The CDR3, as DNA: TGTGCCAGCAGCTCCGAGGACAGGCCCTACGAGCAGTACTTC. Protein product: CASSSEDRPYEQYF.

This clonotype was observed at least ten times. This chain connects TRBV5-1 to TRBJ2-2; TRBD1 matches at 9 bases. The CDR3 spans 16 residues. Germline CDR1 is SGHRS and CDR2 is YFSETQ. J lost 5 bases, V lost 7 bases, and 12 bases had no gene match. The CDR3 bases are TGCGCCAGCCAATATACGGGACAGGGTCCTACCGGGGAGCTGTTTTTT. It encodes CASQYTGQGPTGELFF.

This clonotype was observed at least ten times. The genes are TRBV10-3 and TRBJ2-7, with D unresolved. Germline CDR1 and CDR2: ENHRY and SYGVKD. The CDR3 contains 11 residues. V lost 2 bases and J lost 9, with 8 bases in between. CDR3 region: CAISEGVGQYF. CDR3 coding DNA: TGTGCCATCAGTGAGGGGGTAGGGCAGTACTTC.

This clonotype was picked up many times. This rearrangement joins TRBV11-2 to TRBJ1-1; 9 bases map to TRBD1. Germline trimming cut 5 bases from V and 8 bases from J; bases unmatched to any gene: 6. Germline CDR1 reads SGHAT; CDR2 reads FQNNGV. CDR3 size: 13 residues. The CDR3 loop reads CASSMGQGLEAFF. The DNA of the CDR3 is TGTGCCAGCAGCATGGGACAGGGTCTCGAAGCTTTCTTT. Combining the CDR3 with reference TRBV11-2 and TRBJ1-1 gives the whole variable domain EAGVAQSPRYKIIEKRQSVAFWCNPISGHATLYWYQQILGQGPKLLIQFQNNGVVDDSQLPKDRFSAERLKGVDSTLKIQPAKLEDSAVYLCASSMGQGLEAFFGQGTRLTVV.

The CDR3 bases are TGTGCCAGCAGGCAGATCGGGGGAGATACGCAGTATTTT. Translation gives CASRQIGGDTQYF. The V call is TRBV7-8, the J call TRBJ2-3; a possible D gene is TRBD2 (6 bases). Trimming removed 6 bases at V and 5 bases at J, with 12 bases between. Germline V gives CDR1 SGHVS, CDR2 FQNEAQ. The CDR3 runs to 13 residues.

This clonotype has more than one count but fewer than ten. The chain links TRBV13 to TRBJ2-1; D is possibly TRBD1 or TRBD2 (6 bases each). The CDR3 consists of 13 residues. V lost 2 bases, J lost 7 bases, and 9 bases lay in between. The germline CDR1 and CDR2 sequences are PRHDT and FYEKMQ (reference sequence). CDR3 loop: CASSLRGANEQFF. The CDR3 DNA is TGTGCCAGCAGCTTAAGGGGGGCTAATGAGCAGTTCTTC.

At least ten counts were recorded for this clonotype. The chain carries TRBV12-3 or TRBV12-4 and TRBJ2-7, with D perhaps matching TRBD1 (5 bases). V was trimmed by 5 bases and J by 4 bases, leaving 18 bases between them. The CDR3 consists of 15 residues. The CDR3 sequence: CASSLRVAGPYEQYF. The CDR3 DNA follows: TGTGCCAGCAGTCTTCGGGTCGCAGGGCCTTACGAGCAGTACTTC.